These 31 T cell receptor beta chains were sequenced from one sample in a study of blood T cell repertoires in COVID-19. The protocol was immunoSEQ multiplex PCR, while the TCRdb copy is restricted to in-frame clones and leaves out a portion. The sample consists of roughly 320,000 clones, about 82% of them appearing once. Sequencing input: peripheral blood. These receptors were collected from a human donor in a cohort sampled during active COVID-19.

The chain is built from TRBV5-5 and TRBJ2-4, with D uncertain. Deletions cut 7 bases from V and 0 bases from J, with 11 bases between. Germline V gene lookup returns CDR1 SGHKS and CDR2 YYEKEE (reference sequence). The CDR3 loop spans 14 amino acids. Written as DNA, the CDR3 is TGTGCCAGCCAGAGGCAGCCAGCCAAAAACATTCAGTACTTC. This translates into CASQRQPAKNIQYF.

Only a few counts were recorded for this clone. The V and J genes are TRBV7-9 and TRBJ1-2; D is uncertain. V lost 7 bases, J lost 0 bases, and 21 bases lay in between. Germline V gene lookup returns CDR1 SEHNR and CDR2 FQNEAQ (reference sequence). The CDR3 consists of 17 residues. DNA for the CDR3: TGTGCCAGCAACTCCGAAGACAACCTAATAACTAACTATGGCTACACCTTC. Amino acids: CASNSEDNLITNYGYTF.

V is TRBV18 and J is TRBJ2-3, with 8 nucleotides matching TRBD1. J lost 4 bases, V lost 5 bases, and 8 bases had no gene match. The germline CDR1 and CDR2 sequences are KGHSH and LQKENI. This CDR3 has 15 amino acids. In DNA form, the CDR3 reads TGTGCCAGCTCATTCCGACAGGGGATGTCAGATACGCAGTATTTT. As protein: CASSFRQGMSDTQYF.

CDR3 sequence reads: CAAGEGNEQFF. Written as DNA, the CDR3 is TGTGCCGCTGGAGAGGGCAATGAGCAGTTCTTC. The chain is built from TRBV7-2 and TRBJ2-1; tentatively, D is TRBD2 (5 bases). The germline V gene has CDR1 SGHTA and CDR2 FQGNSA. The CDR3 spans 11 residues. V lost 11 bases and J lost 6, with 11 bases in between.

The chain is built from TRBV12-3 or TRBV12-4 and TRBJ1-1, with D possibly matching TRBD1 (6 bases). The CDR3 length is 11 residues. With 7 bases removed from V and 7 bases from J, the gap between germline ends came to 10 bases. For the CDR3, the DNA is TGTGCCAGCACTGGACAGCTTGAAGCTTTCTTT. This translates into CASTGQLEAFF.

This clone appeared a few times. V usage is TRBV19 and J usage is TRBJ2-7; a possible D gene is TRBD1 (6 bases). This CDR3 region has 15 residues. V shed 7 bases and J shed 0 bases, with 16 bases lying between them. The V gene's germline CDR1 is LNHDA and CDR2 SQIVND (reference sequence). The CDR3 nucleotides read TGTGCCAGTACCCCTGACAGGTACAGCTCCTACGAGCAGTACTTC. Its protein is CASTPDRYSSYEQYF.

The DNA of the CDR3 is TGTGCCAGCAGTTTGTGGGCGGGGGGGCCTCAAGAGACCCAGTACTTC. Translation gives CASSLWAGGPQETQYF. The chain links TRBV27 to TRBJ2-5; the match to TRBD2 covers 9 bases. From germline, CDR1 is MNHEY and CDR2 SMNVEV (reference sequence). CDR3 length: 16 amino acids. After removal of 3 bases from V and 2 bases from J, the junction contained 7 bases not matched to a gene.

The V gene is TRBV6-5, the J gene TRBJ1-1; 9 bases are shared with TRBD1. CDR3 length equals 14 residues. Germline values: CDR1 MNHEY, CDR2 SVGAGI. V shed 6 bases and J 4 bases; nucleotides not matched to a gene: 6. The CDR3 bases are TGTGCCAGCAGAACCCGGGACAGGGCCACTGAAGCTTTCTTT. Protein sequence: CASRTRDRATEAFF.

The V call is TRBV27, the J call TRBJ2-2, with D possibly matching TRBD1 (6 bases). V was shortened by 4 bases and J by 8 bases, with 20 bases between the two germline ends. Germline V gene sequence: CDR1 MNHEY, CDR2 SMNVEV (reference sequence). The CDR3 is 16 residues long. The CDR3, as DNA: TGTGCCAGCAGTTCCACCGGGACACCCACTTGGGGGGAGCTGTTTTTT. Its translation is CASSSTGTPTWGELFF.

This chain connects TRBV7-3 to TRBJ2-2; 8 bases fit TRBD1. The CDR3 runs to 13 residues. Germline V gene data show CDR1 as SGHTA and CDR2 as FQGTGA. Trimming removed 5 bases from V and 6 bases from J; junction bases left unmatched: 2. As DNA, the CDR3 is TGTGCCAGCAGCCTGACAGGGGCCGGGGAGCTGTTTTTT. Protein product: CASSLTGAGELFF.

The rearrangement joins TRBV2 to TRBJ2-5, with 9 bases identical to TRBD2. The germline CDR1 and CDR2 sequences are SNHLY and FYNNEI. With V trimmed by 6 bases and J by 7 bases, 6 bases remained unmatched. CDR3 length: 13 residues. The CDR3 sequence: CASSGSGGPTQYF. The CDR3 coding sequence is TGTGCCAGCAGCGGTAGCGGGGGACCGACCCAGTACTTC.

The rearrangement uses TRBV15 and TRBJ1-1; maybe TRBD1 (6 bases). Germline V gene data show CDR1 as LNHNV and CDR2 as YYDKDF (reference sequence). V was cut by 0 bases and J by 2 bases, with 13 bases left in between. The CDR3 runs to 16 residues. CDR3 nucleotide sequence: TGTGCCACCAGCAGAGATCGCTCAGGGGCCAACACTGAAGCTTTCTTT. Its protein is CATSRDRSGANTEAFF.

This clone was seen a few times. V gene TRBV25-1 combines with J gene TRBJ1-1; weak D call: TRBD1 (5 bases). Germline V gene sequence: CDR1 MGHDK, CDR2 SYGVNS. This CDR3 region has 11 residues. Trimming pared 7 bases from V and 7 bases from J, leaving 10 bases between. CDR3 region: CASMRTHEAFF. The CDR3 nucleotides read TGTGCCAGCATGCGGACACATGAAGCTTTCTTT.

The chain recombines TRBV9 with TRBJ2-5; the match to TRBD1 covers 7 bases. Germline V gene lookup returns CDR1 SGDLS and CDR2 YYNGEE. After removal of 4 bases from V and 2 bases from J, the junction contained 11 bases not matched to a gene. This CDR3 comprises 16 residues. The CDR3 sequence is CASSPPPGQLQETQYF. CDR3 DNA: TGTGCCAGCAGCCCCCCACCGGGACAGCTGCAAGAGACCCAGTACTTC.

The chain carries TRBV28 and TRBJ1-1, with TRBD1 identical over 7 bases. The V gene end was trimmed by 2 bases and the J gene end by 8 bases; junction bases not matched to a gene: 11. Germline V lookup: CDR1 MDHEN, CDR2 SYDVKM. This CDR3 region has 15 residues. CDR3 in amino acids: CASSLRPGQPPEAFF. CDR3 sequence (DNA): TGTGCCAGCAGTTTACGCCCGGGACAGCCTCCAGAAGCTTTCTTT.

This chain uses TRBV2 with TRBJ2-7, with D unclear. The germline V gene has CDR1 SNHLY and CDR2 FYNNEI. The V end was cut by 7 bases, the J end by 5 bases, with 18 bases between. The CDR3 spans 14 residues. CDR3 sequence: CASTSRGRPDEQYF. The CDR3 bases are TGTGCCAGCACGTCGCGTGGTCGTCCGGACGAGCAGTACTTC.

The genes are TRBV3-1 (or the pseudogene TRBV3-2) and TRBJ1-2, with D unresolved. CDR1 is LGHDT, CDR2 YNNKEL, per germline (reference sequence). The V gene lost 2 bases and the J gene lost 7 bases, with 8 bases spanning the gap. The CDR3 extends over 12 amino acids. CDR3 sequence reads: CASSQSLGGYTF. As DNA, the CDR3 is TGTGCCAGCAGCCAAAGTCTCGGTGGCTACACCTTC.

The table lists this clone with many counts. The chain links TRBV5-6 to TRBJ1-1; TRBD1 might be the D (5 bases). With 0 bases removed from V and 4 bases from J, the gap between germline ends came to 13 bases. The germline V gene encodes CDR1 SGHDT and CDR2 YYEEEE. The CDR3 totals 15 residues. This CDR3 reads CASSLGRGLVTEAFF. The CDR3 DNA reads TGTGCCAGCAGCTTGGGTAGGGGACTTGTCACTGAAGCTTTCTTT.

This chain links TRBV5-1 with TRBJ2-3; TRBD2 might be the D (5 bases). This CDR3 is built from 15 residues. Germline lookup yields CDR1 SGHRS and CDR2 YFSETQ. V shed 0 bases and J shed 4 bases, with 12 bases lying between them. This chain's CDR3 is CASSLGQVSADTQYF. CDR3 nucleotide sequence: TGCGCCAGCAGCTTGGGCCAGGTTAGCGCAGATACGCAGTATTTT.

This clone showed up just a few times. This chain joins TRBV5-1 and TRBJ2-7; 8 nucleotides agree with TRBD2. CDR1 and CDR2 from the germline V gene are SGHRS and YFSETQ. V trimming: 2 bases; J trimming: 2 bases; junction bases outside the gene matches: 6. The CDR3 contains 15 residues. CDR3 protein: CASSFGTSEAYEQYF. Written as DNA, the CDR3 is TGCGCCAGCAGCTTTGGGACTAGTGAAGCCTACGAGCAGTACTTC.

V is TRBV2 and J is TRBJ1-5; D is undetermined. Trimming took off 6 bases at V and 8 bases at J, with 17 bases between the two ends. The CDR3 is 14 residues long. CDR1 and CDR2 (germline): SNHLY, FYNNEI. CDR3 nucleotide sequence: TGTGCCAGCAGAGGCAGTCGATCTGACAAGCCCCAGCATTTT. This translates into CASRGSRSDKPQHF.

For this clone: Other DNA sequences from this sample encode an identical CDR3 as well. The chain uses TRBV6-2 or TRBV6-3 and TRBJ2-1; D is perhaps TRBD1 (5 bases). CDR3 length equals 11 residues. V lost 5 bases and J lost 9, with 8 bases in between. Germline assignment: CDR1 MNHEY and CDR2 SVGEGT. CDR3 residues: CASSDRGEQFF. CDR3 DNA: TGTGCCAGCAGTGACAGAGGTGAGCAGTTCTTC.

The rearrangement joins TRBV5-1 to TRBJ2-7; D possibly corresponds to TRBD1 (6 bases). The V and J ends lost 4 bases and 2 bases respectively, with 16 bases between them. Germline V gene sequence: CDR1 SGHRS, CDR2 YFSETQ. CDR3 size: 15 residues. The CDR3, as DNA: TGCGCCAGCAGCGGTGGGACACAGGCCCCCTACGAGCAGTACTTC. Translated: CASSGGTQAPYEQYF.

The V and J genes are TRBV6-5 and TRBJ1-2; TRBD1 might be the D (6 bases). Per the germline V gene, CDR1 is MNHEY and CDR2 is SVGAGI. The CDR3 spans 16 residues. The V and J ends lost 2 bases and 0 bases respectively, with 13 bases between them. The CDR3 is CASSYGTGITNYGYTF. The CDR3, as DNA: TGTGCCAGCAGTTACGGTACAGGGATTACTAACTATGGCTACACCTTC.

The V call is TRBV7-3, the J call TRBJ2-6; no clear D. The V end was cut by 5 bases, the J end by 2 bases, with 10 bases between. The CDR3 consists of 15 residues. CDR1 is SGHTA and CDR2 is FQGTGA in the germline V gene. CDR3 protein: CASSQSPPGANVLTF. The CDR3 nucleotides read TGTGCCAGCAGCCAGTCTCCGCCTGGGGCCAACGTCCTGACTTTC.

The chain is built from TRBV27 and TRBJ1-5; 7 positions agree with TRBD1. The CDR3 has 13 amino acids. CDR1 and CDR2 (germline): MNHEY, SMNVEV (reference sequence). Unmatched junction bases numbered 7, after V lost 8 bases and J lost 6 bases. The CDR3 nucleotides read TGTGCCAGCGGCACAGGGGCGCGTCAGCCCCAGCATTTT. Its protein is CASGTGARQPQHF.

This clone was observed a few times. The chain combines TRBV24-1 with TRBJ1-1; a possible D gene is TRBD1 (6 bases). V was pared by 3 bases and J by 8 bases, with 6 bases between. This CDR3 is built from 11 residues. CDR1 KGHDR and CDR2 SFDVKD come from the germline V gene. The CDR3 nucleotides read TGTGCCACCAGTGATGACAGGGAAGCTTTCTTT. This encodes CATSDDREAFF.

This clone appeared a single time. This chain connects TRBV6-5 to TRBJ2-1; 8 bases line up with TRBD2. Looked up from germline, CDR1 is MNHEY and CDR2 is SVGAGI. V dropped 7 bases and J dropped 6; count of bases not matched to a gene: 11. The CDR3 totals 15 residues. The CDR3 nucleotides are TGTGCCAGCACCTCCCCGGGGGGGCCGTTCAATGAGCAGTTCTTC. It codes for CASTSPGGPFNEQFF.

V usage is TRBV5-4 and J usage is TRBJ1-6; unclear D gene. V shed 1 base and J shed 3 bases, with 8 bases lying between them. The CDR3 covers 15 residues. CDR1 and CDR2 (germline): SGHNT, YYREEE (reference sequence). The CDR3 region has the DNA TGTGCCAGCAGCTTGTTAAACAGCTATAATTCACCCCTCCACTTT. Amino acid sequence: CASSLLNSYNSPLHF. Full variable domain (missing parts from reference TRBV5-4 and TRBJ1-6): ETGVTQSPTHLIKTRGQQVTLRCSSQSGHNTVSWYQQALGQGPQFIFQYYREEENGRGNFPPRFSGLQFPNYSSELNVNALELDDSALYLCASSLLNSYNSPLHFGNGTRLTVT.

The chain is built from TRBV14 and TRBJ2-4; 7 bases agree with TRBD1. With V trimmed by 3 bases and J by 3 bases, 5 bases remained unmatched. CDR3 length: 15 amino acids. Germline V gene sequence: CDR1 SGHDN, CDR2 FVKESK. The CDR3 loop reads CASSQLRDSKNIQYF. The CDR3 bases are TGTGCCAGCAGCCAGCTCCGGGACAGCAAAAACATTCAGTACTTC.

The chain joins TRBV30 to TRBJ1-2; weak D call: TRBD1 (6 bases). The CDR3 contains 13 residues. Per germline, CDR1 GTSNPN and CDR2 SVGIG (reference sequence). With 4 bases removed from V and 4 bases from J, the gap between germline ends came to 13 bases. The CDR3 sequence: CAWKLGQRYGYTF. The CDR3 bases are TGTGCCTGGAAGTTAGGACAGCGCTATGGCTACACCTTC.